This TCR beta chain was captured in a study of OX40 agonist ivuxolimab in advanced cancers. Study context: The patients received agonistic anti-OX40 (CD134) antibody ivuxolimab. Having had anti-PD-1, anti-PD-L1 or anti-CTLA-4 therapy before was allowed, and roughly 39% had some. Study-level findings and limits: The study observed clonal expansion of CD4+ and CD8+ blood T cells by week 6 at 0.1 to 3.0 mg/kg.

Note on this clone: Antigen: not known.

Germline V gene data show CDR1 as MGHDK and CDR2 as SYGVNS. The CDR3 loop spans 13 amino acids. Trimming cost V 6 bases and J 0 bases; bases outside gene matches: 1. TCRdb keeps only in-frame clones here, not all; method: immunoSEQ multiplex PCR. The profile shows fewer than 65,000 clones, 86% of them singletons. This chain connects TRBV25-1 to TRBJ2-7; 8 nucleotides line up with TRBD2. The specimen comprised CD4+ or CD8+ T cells sorted from blood, sampled in a trial of the OX40 agonist ivuxolimab. This sequence originates from an adult with an advanced solid tumor such as melanoma, head and neck, liver or kidney cancer. DNA for the CDR3: TGTGCCAGCAGGAGCGGGGGCTCCTACGAGCAGTACTTC. Protein sequence: CASRSGGSYEQYF.